One and the same sample provided the 5 T cell receptor beta chains below, sequenced in a study of blood T cells in healthy people across ages. A second 7 to 11 cycle PCR used barcoded and J-beta primers. Each CDR3 protein gets one entry after TCRdb re-called the 5' RACE reads with MiXCR. Of roughly 1,500,000 distinct CDR3 sequences in the sample, almost 35% were seen once. Specimen: blood. Receptors originate from a woman aged 30 to 39 in good health.

This clonotype was seen only a few times. The rearrangement links TRBV20-1 to TRBJ2-1; D is uncertain. CDR1 and CDR2 from the germline V gene are DFQATT and SNEGSKA (reference sequence). This CDR3 is 11 amino acids long. Trimming pared 0 bases from V and 9 bases from J, leaving 6 bases between. Here the CDR3 DNA reads TGCAGTGCTAGAGATTGGGCTGAGCAGTTCTTC. Translating gives CSARDWAEQFF.

This chain joins TRBV9 and TRBJ2-1; no definite D call. Per germline, CDR1 SGDLS and CDR2 YYNGEE. V lost 3 bases, J lost 0 bases, and 7 bases lay in between. The length of the CDR3 is 14 residues. The CDR3 reads CASSGASSYNEQFF. The CDR3 DNA reads as TGTGCCAGCAGCGGGGCGAGCTCCTACAATGAGCAGTTCTTC. The full variable domain, with the rest looked up from reference TRBV9 and TRBJ2-1, is DSGVTQTPKHLITATGQRVTLRCSPRSGDLSVYWYQQSLDQGLQFLIQYYNGEERAKGNILERFSAQQFPDLHSELNLSSLELGDSALYFCASSGASSYNEQFFGPGTRLTVL.

This clonotype was observed a handful of times. The genes are TRBV9 and TRBJ1-2; tentative D call: TRBD1 (5 bases). Germline lookup yields CDR1 SGDLS and CDR2 YYNGEE. V was trimmed by 3 bases and J by 7 bases, leaving 19 bases between them. CDR3 length: 15 residues. The DNA for the CDR3 is TGTGCCAGCAGCGGGGACCGGGGCCTATCGAGTGGCTACACCTTC. Translating gives CASSGDRGLSSGYTF.

The V gene is TRBV11-2, the J gene TRBJ2-7, with unresolved D. Germline-derived CDR1 and CDR2 are SGHAT and FQNNGV. V lost 5 bases, J lost 7 bases, and 9 bases lay in between. The CDR3 has 11 residues. The CDR3 protein is CASSPAREQYF. CDR3 DNA: TGTGCCAGCAGCCCTGCTAGGGAGCAGTACTTC.

This clonotype showed up just a few times. V and J are TRBV9 and TRBJ1-1; 7 nucleotides match TRBD1. The V segment lost 4 bases and the J segment 2 bases; nucleotides outside the gene matches: 5. From germline, CDR1 is SGDLS and CDR2 YYNGEE. This CDR3 region has 14 residues. As DNA, the CDR3 is TGTGCCAGCAGCCAGGGGGTACTTAACACTGAAGCTTTCTTT. Protein: CASSQGVLNTEAFF.